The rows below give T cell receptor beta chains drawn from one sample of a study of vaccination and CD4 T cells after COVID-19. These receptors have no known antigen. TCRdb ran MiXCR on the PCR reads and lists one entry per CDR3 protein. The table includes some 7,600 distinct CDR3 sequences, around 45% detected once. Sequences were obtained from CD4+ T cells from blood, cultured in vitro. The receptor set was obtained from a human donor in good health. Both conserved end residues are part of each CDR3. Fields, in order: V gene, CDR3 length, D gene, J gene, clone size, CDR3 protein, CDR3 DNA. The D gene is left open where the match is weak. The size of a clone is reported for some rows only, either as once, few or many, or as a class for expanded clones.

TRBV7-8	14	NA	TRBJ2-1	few	CASSSIDAIGEQFF	TGTGCCAGCAGTTCTATAGACGCCATCGGTGAGCAGTTCTTC
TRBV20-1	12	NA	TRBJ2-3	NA	CSARVGTDAQYF	TGCAGTGCTAGAGTCGGAACGGATGCGCAGTATTTT
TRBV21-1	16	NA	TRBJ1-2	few	CASSFQLQGEVGGYTF	TGTGCCAGCAGCTTTCAACTCCAGGGAGAGGTTGGTGGCTACACCTTC
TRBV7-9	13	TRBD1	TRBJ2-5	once	CASSPRGPETQYF	TGTGCCAGCAGCCCCAGGGGGCCAGAGACCCAGTACTTC
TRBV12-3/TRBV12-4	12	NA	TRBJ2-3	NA	CAGSLYTDTQYF	TGTGCCGGCAGTTTATACACAGATACGCAGTATTTT
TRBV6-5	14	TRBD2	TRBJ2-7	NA	CASSYSGGAREQYF	TGTGCCAGCAGTTACTCGGGAGGGGCTCGGGAGCAGTACTTC
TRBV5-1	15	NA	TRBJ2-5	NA	CASRVRGRRQETQYF	TGCGCCAGCAGGGTCCGCGGGCGCCGCCAAGAGACCCAGTACTTC
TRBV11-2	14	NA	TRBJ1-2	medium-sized	CASSLEGVGGGYTF	TGTGCCAGCAGCTTAGAGGGTGTTGGGGGCGGCTACACCTTC
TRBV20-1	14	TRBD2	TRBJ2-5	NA	CSARDLAGWKTQYF	TGCAGTGCTAGAGATCTAGCGGGGTGGAAGACCCAGTACTTC
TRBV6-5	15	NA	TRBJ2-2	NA	CASSYRGGYTGELFF	TGTGCCAGCAGTTACAGGGGGGGGTATACCGGGGAGCTGTTTTTT
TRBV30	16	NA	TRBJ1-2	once	CAWGRGDTGTAYGYTF	TGTGCCTGGGGGAGAGGCGATACCGGGACGGCCTATGGCTACACCTTC
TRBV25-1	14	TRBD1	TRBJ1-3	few	CASTQGQPTNTIYF	TGTGCCAGCACCCAGGGACAGCCTACCAACACCATATATTTT
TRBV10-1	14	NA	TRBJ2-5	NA	CASSESRVQETQYF	TGCGCCAGCAGTGAGTCGAGAGTCCAAGAGACCCAGTACTTC
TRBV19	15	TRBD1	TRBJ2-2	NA	CASTRTGGSTGELFF	TGTGCCAGTACCAGGACAGGGGGTTCCACCGGGGAGCTGTTTTTT
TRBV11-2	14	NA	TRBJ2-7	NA	CASSLGGVPYEQYF	TGTGCCAGCAGCTTAGGGGGGGTTCCCTACGAGCAGTACTTC
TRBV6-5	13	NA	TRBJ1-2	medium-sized	CASSYIGQRGYTF	TGTGCCAGCAGTTACATCGGGCAGCGAGGCTACACCTTC
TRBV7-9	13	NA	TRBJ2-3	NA	CASSFTQPDTQYF	TGTGCCAGCAGCTTTACCCAGCCAGATACGCAGTATTTT
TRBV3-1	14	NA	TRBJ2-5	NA	CASSTRTGLETQYF	TGTGCCAGCAGCACCCGTACGGGGTTGGAGACCCAGTACTTC
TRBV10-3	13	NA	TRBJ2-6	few	CAATRSGANVLTF	TGTGCCGCCACACGCTCTGGGGCCAACGTCCTGACTTTC
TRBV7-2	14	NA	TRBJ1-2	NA	CASSLDRTDYGYTF	TGTGCCAGCAGCTTAGATAGGACAGACTATGGCTACACCTTC
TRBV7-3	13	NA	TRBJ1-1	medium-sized	CASRSGPGTEAFF	TGTGCCAGCAGATCCGGACCGGGCACTGAAGCTTTCTTT
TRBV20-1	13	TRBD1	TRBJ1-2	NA	CSAVRQGSRGYTF	TGCAGTGCTGTGCGACAGGGTTCGCGAGGCTACACCTTC
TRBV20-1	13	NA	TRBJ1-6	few	CSARPFENSPLHF	TGCAGTGCTAGACCCTTTGAGAATTCACCCCTCCACTTT
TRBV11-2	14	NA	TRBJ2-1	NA	CASSLGSEGNEQFF	TGTGCCAGCAGTTTAGGCTCCGAGGGGAATGAGCAGTTCTTC
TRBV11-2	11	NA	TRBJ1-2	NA	CASSSNYGYTF	TGTGCCAGCAGCTCGAACTATGGCTACACCTTC
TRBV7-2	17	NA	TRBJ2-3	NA	CASSLLLNQGFSDTQYF	TGTGCCAGCAGCCTATTACTCAACCAAGGGTTTTCAGATACGCAGTATTTT
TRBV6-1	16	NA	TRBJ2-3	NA	CASSDAQGRGTDTQYF	TGTGCCAGCAGTGACGCACAGGGACGTGGCACAGATACGCAGTATTTT
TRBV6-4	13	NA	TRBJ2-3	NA	CASSGRDPHTQYF	TGTGCCAGCAGCGGACGGGACCCCCATACGCAGTATTTT
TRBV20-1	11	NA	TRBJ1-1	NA	CSARDKSEAFF	TGCAGTGCTAGAGATAAATCTGAAGCTTTCTTT
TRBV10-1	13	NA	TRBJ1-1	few	CASSAGTLLGAFF	TGCGCCAGCAGTGCGGGAACCCTGCTGGGAGCTTTCTTT
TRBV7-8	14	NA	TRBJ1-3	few	CASRSGSSGNTIYF	TGTGCCAGCAGGTCTGGTAGCTCTGGAAACACCATATATTTT
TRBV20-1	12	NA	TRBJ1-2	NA	CGGGAPNYGYTF	TGCGGTGGTGGGGCGCCTAACTATGGCTACACCTTC
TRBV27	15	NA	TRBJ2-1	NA	CASSLRADSYNEQFF	TGTGCCAGCAGTTTAAGGGCGGACTCCTACAATGAGCAGTTCTTC
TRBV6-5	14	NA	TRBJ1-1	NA	CASSYSEFNTEAFF	TGTGCCAGCAGTTACTCGGAGTTTAACACTGAAGCTTTCTTT
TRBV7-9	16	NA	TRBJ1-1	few	CASSSDRSSGGTEAFF	TGTGCCAGCAGCTCTGATAGGTCGAGCGGCGGCACTGAAGCTTTCTTT
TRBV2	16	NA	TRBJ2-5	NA	CASSEALVGGQETQYF	TGTGCCAGCAGTGAAGCGCTTGTTGGAGGACAGGAGACCCAGTACTTC
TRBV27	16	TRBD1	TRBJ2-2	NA	CASSYRQGYGPGELFF	TGTGCCAGCAGTTATAGACAGGGATATGGTCCCGGGGAGCTGTTTTTT
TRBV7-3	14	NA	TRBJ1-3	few	CASSAQGSGNTIYF	TGTGCCAGCAGCGCCCAGGGATCGGGAAACACCATATATTTT
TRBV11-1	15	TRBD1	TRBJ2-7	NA	CASSSAGQGIYEQYF	TGTGCCAGCAGCTCGGCCGGACAGGGGATCTACGAGCAGTACTTC
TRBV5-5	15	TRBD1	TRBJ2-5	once	CASSSLKGAQETQYF	TGTGCCAGCAGCTCTTTAAAGGGGGCCCAAGAGACCCAGTACTTC
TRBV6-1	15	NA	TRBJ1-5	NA	CASSPKRMGNQPQHF	TGTGCCAGCAGTCCAAAGCGAATGGGCAATCAGCCCCAGCATTTT
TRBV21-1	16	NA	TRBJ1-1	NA	CASYDRGRNICTEAFF	TGTGCCAGCTACGACAGGGGGCGGAATATATGCACTGAAGCTTTCTTT
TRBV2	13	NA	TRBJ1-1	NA	CASSWEGGAEAFF	TGTGCCAGCAGTTGGGAGGGAGGTGCTGAAGCTTTCTTT
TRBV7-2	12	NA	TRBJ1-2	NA	CASSLVEFGYTF	TGTGCCAGCAGCTTAGTGGAATTCGGCTACACCTTC
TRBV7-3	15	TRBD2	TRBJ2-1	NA	CASSFGLAGETEQFF	TGTGCCAGCAGCTTCGGACTAGCGGGGGAGACTGAGCAGTTCTTC
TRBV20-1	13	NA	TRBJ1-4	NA	CSAGRQAGEKLFF	TGCAGTGCCGGGAGGCAGGCCGGTGAAAAACTGTTTTTT
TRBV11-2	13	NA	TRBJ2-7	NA	CASSLARVYEQYF	TGTGCCAGCAGCTTAGCCAGGGTTTACGAGCAGTACTTC
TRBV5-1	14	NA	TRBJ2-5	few	CASSPVLAGETQYF	TGCGCCAGCAGCCCGGTATTAGCCGGGGAGACCCAGTACTTC
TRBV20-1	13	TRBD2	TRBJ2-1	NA	CSAPGLVPYEQFF	TGCAGTGCTCCAGGACTAGTTCCCTATGAGCAGTTCTTC
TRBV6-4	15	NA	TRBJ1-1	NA	CASSDRGSLNTEAFF	TGTGCCAGCAGTGACAGGGGGTCCTTGAACACTGAAGCTTTCTTT
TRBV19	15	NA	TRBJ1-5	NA	CASSILGSSNQPQHF	TGTGCCAGTAGTATATTGGGGTCTAGCAATCAGCCCCAGCATTTT
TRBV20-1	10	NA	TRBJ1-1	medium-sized	CSARETAAFF	TGCAGTGCTAGAGAAACAGCGGCTTTCTTT